The clone carrying this T cell receptor (beta chain) appeared many times. These data come from a study of CD8 T cells in ankylosing spondylitis. TCRdb re-derived calls from the 5' RACE reads in MiXCR, one entry per CDR3 protein. There are about 240,000 distinct CDR3 sequences in the sample; 8% to 9.5% occur only once, and 6.8% lies in the top ten. Germline V gene data show CDR1 as DFQATT and CDR2 as SNEGSKA (reference sequence). V lost 4 bases to trimming and J lost 6 bases, with 13 bases between them. The CDR3 sequence is 14 residues long. What was sequenced was blood, either unsorted or a sorted T cell fraction (not recorded which). The chain employs TRBV20-1 and TRBJ1-6, with D uncertain. This receptor was obtained from a male donor with ankylosing spondylitis or in good health (not recorded which). CDR3 sequence: CSANRLDTNSPLHF. The CDR3 DNA follows: TGCAGTGCTAACCGTCTCGACACTAATTCACCCCTCCACTTT.